The clone carrying this T cell receptor (beta chain) showed up just once. Its target is not known. The sample belongs to a study of OX40 agonist ivuxolimab in advanced cancers. Study-level information: From roughly 20 to 90 years was the age range, with a mean of 60 years, and 70% to 85% were male. Study observations and caveats: Among T cells, CD8+ cells averaged more expanded clones than CD4+ cells. Both CD4+ and CD8+ T cell populations in blood had undergone clonal expansion by week 6 at 0.1 to 3.0 mg/kg.

TCRdb's copy holds only in-frame clones and misses some; the assay was immunoSEQ multiplex PCR. This sample has over 95,000 clones, with 95% to 97% found just once. This CDR3 spans 15 amino acids. Trimming stripped 6 bases from V and 1 base from J, with 14 bases between. Germline V gene lookup returns CDR1 KGHSH and CDR2 LQKENI. The sample here was CD4+ or CD8+ T cells sorted from blood, taken in a trial of the OX40 agonist ivuxolimab. The TCR originated in an adult with an advanced solid tumor such as melanoma, head and neck, liver or kidney cancer. The chain carries TRBV18 and TRBJ2-3, with D tentatively TRBD1 (6 bases). CDR3 in DNA: TGTGCCAGCTCTGCCACAGGGACCGGCACAGATACGCAGTATTTT. Translating gives CASSATGTGTDTQYF.